A selection of T cell receptor beta chains follows, all from one sample in a study of CD8 T cells in ankylosing spondylitis. TCRdb re-called the 5' RACE reads through MiXCR, storing one row per CDR3 protein. The sample yields under 200,000 distinct CDR3 sequences, 9.8% seen once. Sequencing was done on a sample of blood, either unsorted or a sorted T cell fraction (not recorded which). These receptors all come from a female donor with ankylosing spondylitis or in good health (not recorded which). Both conserved end residues are part of each CDR3. Each record gives: V gene, D gene, J gene, clone size, CDR3 protein, CDR3 DNA. D genes are given only for firm matches. Not all rows give a size; the values are once, few, many and, for expanded clones, a class.

>TRBV4-3|TRBD2|TRBJ2-2|few
CASSQEPAGGGTGELFF
TGCGCCAGCAGCCAAGAACCCGCGGGAGGGGGCACCGGGGAGCTGTTTTTT
>TRBV7-9|.|TRBJ2-5|many
CASSLQGAQYF
TGTGCCAGCAGCTTGCAGGGAGCCCAGTACTTC
>TRBV5-4|TRBD2|TRBJ2-2|.
CASSLAENTGELFF
TGTGCCAGCAGCCTAGCGGAGAACACCGGGGAGCTGTTTTTT
>TRBV7-2|.|TRBJ2-5|once
CASSPPGVGVETQYF
TGTGCCAGCAGCCCCCCCGGGGTGGGGGTGGAGACCCAGTACTTC
>TRBV20-1|TRBD1|TRBJ1-2|many
CSAMDRTIANYGYTF
TGCAGTGCCATGGACAGGACTATAGCTAACTATGGCTACACCTTC
>TRBV27|TRBD1|TRBJ2-1|many
CASSFIGTALNEQFF
TGTGCCAGCAGTTTTATCGGGACAGCTTTGAACGAGCAGTTCTTC
>TRBV24-1|TRBD1|TRBJ1-5|many
CATSDFWQGEPNQPQHF
TGTGCCACCAGTGATTTCTGGCAGGGGGAACCCAATCAGCCCCAGCATTTT
>TRBV11-1|TRBD2|TRBJ2-2|.
CASSFTGGRAFRAGELFF
TGTGCCAGCAGCTTCACGGGCGGGAGGGCCTTTCGGGCCGGGGAGCTGTTTTTT
>TRBV20-1|TRBD2|TRBJ2-1|.
CSASGRDYNEQFF
TGCAGTGCTAGCGGGAGGGACTACAATGAGCAGTTCTTC
>TRBV19|TRBD1|TRBJ2-1|.
CASTTGGAGNEQFF
TGTGCCAGTACAACAGGGGGCGCGGGCAATGAGCAGTTCTTC
>TRBV30|.|TRBJ2-3|few
CAWSVTDTQYF
TGTGCCTGGAGTGTGACAGATACGCAGTATTTT
>TRBV12-3/TRBV12-4|.|TRBJ1-1|.
CASSQTADF
TGTGCCAGCAGTCAGACAGCCGACTTT
>TRBV12-3/TRBV12-4|.|TRBJ2-3|few
CASSLDPSRPGDTQYF
TGTGCCAGCAGTTTGGATCCCTCTAGGCCGGGAGATACGCAGTATTTT
>TRBV27|.|TRBJ2-7|.
CASSLYGGNSYEQYF
TGTGCCAGCAGTTTATACGGCGGGAACTCCTACGAGCAGTACTTC
>TRBV5-6|.|TRBJ1-5|.
CASSREGVGNQPQHF
TGTGCCAGCAGCCGGGAGGGAGTCGGCAATCAGCCCCAGCATTTT
>TRBV11-3|.|TRBJ2-1|few
CASSLARYNEQFF
TGTGCCAGCAGCTTGGCGAGATACAATGAGCAGTTCTTC